Included here is one T cell receptor beta chain sequence, with context. Germline values: CDR1 DFQATT, CDR2 SNEGSKA (reference sequence). This CDR3 has 14 amino acids. This record comes from a study of blood T cells in healthy people across ages. A second PCR of about 6 to 11 cycles used a sample-barcoded 5' primer and a J-beta primer mix. From each sample, at least 3 million paired-end reads containing CDR3 were obtained. TCRdb recomputed calls from the 5' RACE reads with MiXCR, one row per CDR3 protein. This table has around 1,700,000 distinct CDR3 sequences, 25% to 30% appearing once. Specimen: blood. The receptor was derived from a woman aged 30 to 39 in good health. J is TRBJ2-1 and V is TRBV20-1; no clear D gene. Gene TRBJ2-7 matches the end of the DNA better, so the J call may be wrong. The CDR3 DNA reads as TGCAGTGCTAGAGGGGCGGTCTCCTACAATGAGCAGTACTTC. Residues: CSARGAVSYNEQYF.